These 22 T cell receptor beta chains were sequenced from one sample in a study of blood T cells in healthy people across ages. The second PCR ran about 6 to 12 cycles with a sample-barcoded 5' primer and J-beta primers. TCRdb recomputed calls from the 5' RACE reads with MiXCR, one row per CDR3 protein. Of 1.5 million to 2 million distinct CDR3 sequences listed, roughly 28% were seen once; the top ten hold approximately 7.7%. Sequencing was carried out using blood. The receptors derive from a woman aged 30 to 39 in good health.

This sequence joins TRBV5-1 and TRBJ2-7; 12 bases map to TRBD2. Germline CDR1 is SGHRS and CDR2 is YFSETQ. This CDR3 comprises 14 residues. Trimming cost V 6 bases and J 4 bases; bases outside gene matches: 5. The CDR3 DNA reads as TGCGCCAGCAACTCTAGCGGGAGGGCTTACGAGCAGTACTTC. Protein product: CASNSSGRAYEQYF.

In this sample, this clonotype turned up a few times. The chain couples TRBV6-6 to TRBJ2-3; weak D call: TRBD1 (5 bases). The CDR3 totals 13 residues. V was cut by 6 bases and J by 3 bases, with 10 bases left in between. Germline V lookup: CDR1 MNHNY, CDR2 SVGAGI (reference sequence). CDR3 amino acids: CASRARQTDTQYF. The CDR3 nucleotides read TGTGCCAGCAGGGCAAGACAGACAGATACGCAGTATTTT.

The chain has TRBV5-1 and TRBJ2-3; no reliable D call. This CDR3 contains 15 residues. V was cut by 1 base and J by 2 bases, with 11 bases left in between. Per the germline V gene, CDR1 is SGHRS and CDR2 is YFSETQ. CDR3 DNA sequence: TGCGCCAGCAGCTTGTTTGCAGTGGTCACAGATACGCAGTATTTT. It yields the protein CASSLFAVVTDTQYF. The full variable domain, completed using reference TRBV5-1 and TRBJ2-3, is KAGVTQTPRYLIKTRGQQVTLSCSPISGHRSVSWYQQTPGQGLQFLFEYFSETQRNKGNFPGRFSGRQFSNSRSEMNVSTLELGDSALYLCASSLFAVVTDTQYFGPGTRLTVL.

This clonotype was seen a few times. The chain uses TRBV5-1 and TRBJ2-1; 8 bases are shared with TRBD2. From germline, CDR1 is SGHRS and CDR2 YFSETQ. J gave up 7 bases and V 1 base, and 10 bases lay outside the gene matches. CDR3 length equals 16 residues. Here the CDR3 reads CASSLPGTGGSNEQFF. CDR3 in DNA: TGCGCCAGCAGCTTGCCCGGCACGGGAGGGTCGAATGAGCAGTTCTTC. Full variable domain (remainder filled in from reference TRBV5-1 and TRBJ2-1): KAGVTQTPRYLIKTRGQQVTLSCSPISGHRSVSWYQQTPGQGLQFLFEYFSETQRNKGNFPGRFSGRQFSNSRSEMNVSTLELGDSALYLCASSLPGTGGSNEQFFGPGTRLTVL.

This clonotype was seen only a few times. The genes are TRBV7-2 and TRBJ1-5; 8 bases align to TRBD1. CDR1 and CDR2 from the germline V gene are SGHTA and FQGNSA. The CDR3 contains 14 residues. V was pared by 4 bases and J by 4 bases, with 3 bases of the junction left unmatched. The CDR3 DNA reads TGTGCCAGCAGCTCGACAGGGGATAATCAGCCCCAGCATTTT. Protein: CASSSTGDNQPQHF.

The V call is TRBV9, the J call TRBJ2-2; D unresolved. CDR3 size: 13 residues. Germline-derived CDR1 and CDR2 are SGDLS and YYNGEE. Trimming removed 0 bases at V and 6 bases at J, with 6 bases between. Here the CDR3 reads CASSVVGSGELFF. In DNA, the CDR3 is TGTGCCAGCAGCGTAGTGGGGTCCGGGGAGCTGTTTTTT. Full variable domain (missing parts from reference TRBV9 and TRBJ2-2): DSGVTQTPKHLITATGQRVTLRCSPRSGDLSVYWYQQSLDQGLQFLIQYYNGEERAKGNILERFSAQQFPDLHSELNLSSLELGDSALYFCASSVVGSGELFFGEGSRLTVL.

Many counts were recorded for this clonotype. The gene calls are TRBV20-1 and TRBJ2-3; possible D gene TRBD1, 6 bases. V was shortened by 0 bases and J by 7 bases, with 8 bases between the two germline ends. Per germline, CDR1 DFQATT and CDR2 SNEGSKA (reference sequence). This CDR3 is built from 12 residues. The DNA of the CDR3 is TGCAGTGCTAGAGACAGGGGTAATACGCAGTATTTT. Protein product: CSARDRGNTQYF.

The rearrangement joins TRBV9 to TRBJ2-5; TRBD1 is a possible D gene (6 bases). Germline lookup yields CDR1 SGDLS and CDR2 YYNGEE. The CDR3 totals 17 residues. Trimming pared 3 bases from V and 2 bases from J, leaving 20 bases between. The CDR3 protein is CASSGGLQGLRQETQYF. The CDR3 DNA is TGTGCCAGCAGCGGGGGGTTACAGGGTCTGAGGCAAGAGACCCAGTACTTC.

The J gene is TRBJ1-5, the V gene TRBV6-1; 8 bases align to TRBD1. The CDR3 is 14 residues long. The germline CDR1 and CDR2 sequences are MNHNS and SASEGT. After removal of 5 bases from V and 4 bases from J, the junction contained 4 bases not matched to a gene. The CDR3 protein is CASSTQGENQPQHF. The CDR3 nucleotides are TGTGCCAGCAGTACACAGGGGGAGAATCAGCCCCAGCATTTT.

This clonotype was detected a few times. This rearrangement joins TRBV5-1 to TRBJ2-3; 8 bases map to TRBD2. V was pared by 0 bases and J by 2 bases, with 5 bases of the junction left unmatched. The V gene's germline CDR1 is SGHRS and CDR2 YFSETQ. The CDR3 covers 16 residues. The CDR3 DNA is TGCGCCAGCAGCTTGGACTCTAGCGGGCACACAGATACGCAGTATTTT. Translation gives CASSLDSSGHTDTQYF.

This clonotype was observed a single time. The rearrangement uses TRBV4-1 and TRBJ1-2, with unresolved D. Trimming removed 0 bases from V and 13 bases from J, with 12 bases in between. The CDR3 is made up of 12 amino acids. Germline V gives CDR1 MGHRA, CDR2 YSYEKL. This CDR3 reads CASSQDTVGLTF. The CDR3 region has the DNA TGCGCCAGCAGCCAAGACACGGTGGGCCTCACCTTC.

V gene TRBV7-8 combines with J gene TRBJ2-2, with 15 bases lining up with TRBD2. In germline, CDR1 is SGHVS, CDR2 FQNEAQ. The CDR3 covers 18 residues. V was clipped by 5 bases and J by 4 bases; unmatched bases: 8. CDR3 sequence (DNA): TGTGCCAGCAGCGTTGGACTAGCGGGAGGGCCGGGCACCGGGGAGCTGTTTTTT. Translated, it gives CASSVGLAGGPGTGELFF.

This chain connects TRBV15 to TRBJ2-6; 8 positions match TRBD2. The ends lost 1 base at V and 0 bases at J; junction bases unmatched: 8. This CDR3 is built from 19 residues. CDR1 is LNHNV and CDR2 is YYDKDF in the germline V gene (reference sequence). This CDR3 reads CATSRATSGSGSGANVLTF. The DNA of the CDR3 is TGTGCCACCAGCAGAGCAACCAGCGGGAGCGGCTCTGGGGCCAACGTCCTGACTTTC.

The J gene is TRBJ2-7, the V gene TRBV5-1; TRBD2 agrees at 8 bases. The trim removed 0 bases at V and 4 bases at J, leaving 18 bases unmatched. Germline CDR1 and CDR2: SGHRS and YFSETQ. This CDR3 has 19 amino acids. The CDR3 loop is CASSLASRQDGLAGYEQYF. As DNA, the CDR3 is TGCGCCAGCAGCTTGGCCTCGAGACAGGATGGACTAGCAGGATACGAGCAGTACTTC.

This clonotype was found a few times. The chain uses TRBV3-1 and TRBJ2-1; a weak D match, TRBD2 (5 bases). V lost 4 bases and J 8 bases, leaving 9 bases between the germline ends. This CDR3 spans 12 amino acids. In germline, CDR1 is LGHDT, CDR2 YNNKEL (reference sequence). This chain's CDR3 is CASSPSFDEQFF. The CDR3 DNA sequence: TGTGCCAGCAGCCCTAGCTTCGATGAGCAGTTCTTC.

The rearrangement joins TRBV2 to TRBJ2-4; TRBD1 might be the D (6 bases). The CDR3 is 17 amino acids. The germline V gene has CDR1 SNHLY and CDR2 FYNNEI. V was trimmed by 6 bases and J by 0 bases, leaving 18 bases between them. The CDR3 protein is CASRATGTVLAKNIQYF. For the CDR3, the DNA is TGTGCCAGCAGAGCAACAGGGACGGTACTAGCCAAAAACATTCAGTACTTC.

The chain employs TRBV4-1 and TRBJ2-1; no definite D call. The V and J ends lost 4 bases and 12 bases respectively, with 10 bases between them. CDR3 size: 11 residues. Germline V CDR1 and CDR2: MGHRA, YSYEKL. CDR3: CASSPSERQFF. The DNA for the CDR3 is TGCGCCAGCAGCCCGTCGGAGCGGCAGTTCTTC.

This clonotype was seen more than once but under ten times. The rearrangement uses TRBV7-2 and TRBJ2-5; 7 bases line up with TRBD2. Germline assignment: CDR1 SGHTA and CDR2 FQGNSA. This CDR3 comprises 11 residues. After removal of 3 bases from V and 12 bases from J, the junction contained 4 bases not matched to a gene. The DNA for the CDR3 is TGTGCCAGCAGCTTGGGGACTATCAAGTACTTC. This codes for CASSLGTIKYF.

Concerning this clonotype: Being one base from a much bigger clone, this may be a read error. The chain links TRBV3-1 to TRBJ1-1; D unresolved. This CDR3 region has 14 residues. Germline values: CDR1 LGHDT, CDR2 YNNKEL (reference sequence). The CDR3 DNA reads TGTGTCAGCAGCCAGGAGGCGGGGAACACTGAAGCTTTCTTT. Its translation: CVSSQEAGNTEAFF.

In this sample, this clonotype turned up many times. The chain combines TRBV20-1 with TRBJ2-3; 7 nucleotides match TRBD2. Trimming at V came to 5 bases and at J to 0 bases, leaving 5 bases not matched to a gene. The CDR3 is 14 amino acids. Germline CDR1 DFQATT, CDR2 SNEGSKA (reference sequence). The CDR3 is CSAYSGSSTDTQYF. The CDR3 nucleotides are TGCAGTGCTTATAGCGGGTCTAGCACAGATACGCAGTATTTT.

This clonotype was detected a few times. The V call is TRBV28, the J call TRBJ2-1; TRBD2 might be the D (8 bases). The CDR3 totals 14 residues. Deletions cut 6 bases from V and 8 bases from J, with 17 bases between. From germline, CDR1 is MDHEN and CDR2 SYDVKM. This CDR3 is CASRTGTRGHEQFF. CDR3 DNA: TGTGCCAGCAGGACCGGGACTAGGGGGCATGAGCAGTTCTTC.

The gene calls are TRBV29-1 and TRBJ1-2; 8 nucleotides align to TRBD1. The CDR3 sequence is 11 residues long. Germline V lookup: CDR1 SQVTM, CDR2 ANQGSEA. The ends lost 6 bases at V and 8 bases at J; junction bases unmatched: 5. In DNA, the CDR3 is TGCAGCGTGGGCACAGGGGGAGGCTACACCTTC. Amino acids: CSVGTGGGYTF.